The 10 T cell receptor beta chains below all came from one sample that was sequenced in a study of T-cell memory formation after mild COVID-19. TCRdb re-derived calls from the 5' RACE reads in MiXCR, one entry per CDR3 protein. The sample records around 200,000 distinct CDR3 sequences, 27% being singletons. The sample consisted of PBMCs or a T cell subset sorted from them (not recorded which). Source of these receptors: an adult woman who had mild COVID-19 (a few samples of this study predate the infection). Cell type and time point are not known.

This clonotype was picked up a small number of times. This CDR3 reads CASTLRTSGANTQYF. The CDR3 coding sequence is TGTGCCAGCACCCTGCGGACTAGCGGGGCAAATACGCAGTATTTT. V gene TRBV6-6 combines with J gene TRBJ2-3; 12 positions agree with TRBD2. The germline V gene encodes CDR1 MNHNY and CDR2 SVGAGI (reference sequence). CDR3 length: 15 residues. J gave up 7 bases and V 7 bases, and 9 bases lay outside the gene matches.

V gene TRBV5-4 combines with J gene TRBJ2-2; 8 nucleotides line up with TRBD1. This CDR3 has 17 amino acids. CDR1 SGHNT and CDR2 YYREEE come from the germline V gene (reference sequence). V lost 4 bases, J lost 2 bases, and 10 bases stayed unmatched. The DNA for the CDR3 is TGTGCCAGCAGCCACCTTTGGCAGGGGGCTAACACCGGGGAGCTGTTTTTT. Its translation: CASSHLWQGANTGELFF.

This sequence joins TRBV6-6 and TRBJ1-5; D is uncertain. CDR3 length: 14 amino acids. Deletions cut 3 bases from V and 1 base from J, with 7 bases between. CDR1 and CDR2 (germline): MNHNY, SVGAGI (reference sequence). CDR3 protein: CASSYTQSNQPQHF. CDR3 bases: TGTGCCAGCAGTTATACGCAGAGCAATCAGCCCCAGCATTTT.

This clonotype was detected only a few times. The chain couples TRBV20-1 to TRBJ2-4; D unclear. The germline V gene has CDR1 DFQATT and CDR2 SNEGSKA (reference sequence). Between the trimmed V and J ends, which lost 3 bases and 1 base, there was a span of 10 bases. The CDR3 runs 14 residues. The CDR3 DNA is TGCAGTGCTAGTCGCCTACGCGCCAAAAACATTCAGTACTTC. Amino acid sequence: CSASRLRAKNIQYF.

For the CDR3, the DNA is TGTGCCAGCAGTTACCCCAATGAGCAGTTCTTC. Translated, it gives CASSYPNEQFF. This chain joins TRBV6-2 or TRBV6-3 and TRBJ2-1, with D hard to call. V lost 2 bases and J 6 bases, leaving 2 bases between the germline ends. This CDR3 comprises 11 residues. Germline assignment: CDR1 MNHEY and CDR2 SVGEGT.

There are many counts of this clonotype. The genes are TRBV11-1 and TRBJ2-1, with 8 nucleotides matching TRBD1. The CDR3 consists of 15 residues. J was trimmed by 6 bases and V by 7 bases; bases with no gene match: 11. The germline V gene has CDR1 SGHAT and CDR2 FQDESV (reference sequence). Here the CDR3 DNA reads TGTGCCAGCAATCGGGACAGGTCACATTCCAATGAGCAGTTCTTC. The encoded protein is CASNRDRSHSNEQFF.

The J gene is TRBJ1-2, the V gene TRBV24-1, with D maybe TRBD1 (5 bases). V gave up 2 bases and J gave up 6 bases, with 6 bases separating them. This CDR3 comprises 12 residues. CDR1 KGHDR and CDR2 SFDVKD come from the germline V gene. The CDR3 DNA reads as TGTGCCACCAGTGATTCGGGGCATGGCTACACCTTC. Translated, it gives CATSDSGHGYTF.

Only a few counts were recorded for this clonotype. The chain recombines TRBV11-3 with TRBJ2-1, with D perhaps TRBD1 (6 bases). The germline V gene encodes CDR1 SGHNT and CDR2 YENEEA. This CDR3 is built from 14 residues. Trimming shortened V by 2 bases and J by 5 bases, and 10 bases separated the two germline ends. CDR3 amino acids: CASSLSDSNNEQFF. The DNA for the CDR3 is TGTGCCAGCAGCTTATCGGACAGCAACAATGAGCAGTTCTTC.

This clonotype was seen more than once but under ten times. The chain couples TRBV5-1 to TRBJ1-2; 7 positions agree with TRBD1. This CDR3 has 14 residues. Unmatched junction bases numbered 7, after V lost 4 bases and J lost 4 bases. Looked up from germline, CDR1 is SGHRS and CDR2 is YFSETQ. The CDR3: CASSPGTVVYGYTF. The CDR3 DNA is TGCGCCAGCAGCCCTGGGACAGTTGTCTATGGCTACACCTTC.

This clonotype was detected only a few times. V usage is TRBV29-1 and J usage is TRBJ1-3; 7 positions agree with TRBD1. Germline V gene lookup returns CDR1 SQVTM and CDR2 ANQGSEA. CDR3 length equals 14 residues. V trimming: 5 bases; J trimming: 5 bases; junction bases outside the gene matches: 9. Written as DNA, the CDR3 is TGCAGCGTTTGTTGGCAGGGGGTCAGAAACACCATATATTTT. It specifies CSVCWQGVRNTIYF.